A single TCR beta chain is shown here with its context. Using RNA transcripts as the source, TCR beta CDR3 regions were amplified. The primer set for the first-round RT-PCR of the TCR CDR3 was HTBI. MiXCR, run by TCRdb on the multiplex PCR reads, gives a single entry per CDR3 protein. The table lists approximately 320,000 distinct CDR3 sequences, approximately 17% of them singletons. These data come from a study of T cells in Graves' hyperthyroidism and ophthalmopathy. Orbital computed tomography and thyroid ultrasound, together with serum TRAb and thyroxine and clinical symptoms, were used for diagnoses. This clonotype was sampled from a man aged 25-45 years with Graves' hyperthyroidism. The sequenced sample was blood.

The CDR3, as DNA: TGTGCCAGCAGCGAGACAGGGGTTTGGGCGACCCAGTACTTC. Translation gives CASSETGVWATQYF. The chain recombines TRBV7-3 with TRBJ2-5; 8 bases fit TRBD1. V shed 5 bases and J 7 bases; nucleotides not matched to a gene: 9. The CDR3 runs to 14 residues. Germline CDR1 and CDR2: SGHTA and FQGTGA.